What follows are 6 T cell receptor beta chains derived from one specimen sequenced in a study of beta chain features in type 1 diabetes. Expressed TCRB transcripts were sequenced, since all the RNA that had been isolated was reverse transcribed. Clones were read by immunoSEQ multiplex PCR, and TCRdb kept only the in-frame ones, dropping some. The sample comprises 130,000 to 150,000 clones, roughly 48% of which are singletons, and 0.35% to 0.45% rests with the top ten. The sequenced material came from Tregs from blood. The receptors come from a man younger than 35 in good health.

This chain's CDR3 is CASSRDISYEQYF. DNA for the CDR3: TGTGCCAGCTCACGGGACATTTCCTACGAGCAGTACTTC. The V and J genes are TRBV18 and TRBJ2-7, with TRBD1 as a possible D gene (6 bases). Trimming cost V 4 bases and J 1 base, with 8 bases left between them. The CDR3 covers 13 residues. Germline V gene sequence: CDR1 KGHSH, CDR2 LQKENI.

A single count supports this clone. The same CDR3 also results from other DNA sequences found in this sample. V is TRBV7-2 and J is TRBJ1-1; 7 bases agree with TRBD1. Germline V lookup: CDR1 SGHTA, CDR2 FQGNSA. Trimming cost V 5 bases and J 1 base; bases outside gene matches: 4. The CDR3 extends over 14 amino acids. CDR3 nucleotides: TGTGCCAGCAGCCTCAGACAGGGGAACACTGAAGCTTTCTTT. This sequence encodes CASSLRQGNTEAFF.

This clone was detected only once. The chain has TRBV19 and TRBJ2-2; the match to TRBD1 covers 11 bases. This CDR3 spans 16 amino acids. Germline CDR1 and CDR2: LNHDA and SQIVND (reference sequence). V dropped 5 bases and J dropped 4; count of bases not matched to a gene: 6. CDR3 bases: TGTGCCAGTAGTCCCCGGACAGGGGGCGCCACCGGGGAGCTGTTTTTT. It yields the protein CASSPRTGGATGELFF.

The chain combines TRBV27 with TRBJ1-5; D possibly corresponds to TRBD1 (6 bases). Trimming took off 5 bases at V and 5 bases at J, with 16 bases between the two ends. The CDR3 is 15 residues long. Germline lookup yields CDR1 MNHEY and CDR2 SMNVEV (reference sequence). The CDR3 loop is CASSEMRGSDQPQHF. CDR3 coding DNA: TGTGCCAGCAGTGAAATGAGGGGGTCAGATCAGCCCCAGCATTTT.

The chain couples TRBV11-1 to TRBJ1-2; TRBD1 matches 7 bases. The trim removed 6 bases at V and 4 bases at J, leaving 8 bases unmatched. This CDR3 spans 14 amino acids. Germline values: CDR1 SGHAT, CDR2 FQDESV (reference sequence). CDR3 sequence reads: CASSTNYRGYGYTF. The CDR3 nucleotides are TGTGCCAGCAGTACAAATTACAGGGGCTATGGCTACACCTTC.

In its sample, this clone was seen once. The V and J genes are TRBV7-2 and TRBJ2-7; 7 bases are a match to TRBD2. The CDR3 contains 14 residues. Germline V gene lookup returns CDR1 SGHTA and CDR2 FQGNSA. J was trimmed by 7 bases and V by 4 bases; bases with no gene match: 10. The DNA of the CDR3 is TGTGCCAGCAGCTCCTCTAGCGGAACGAGGGAGCAGTACTTC. Amino acids: CASSSSSGTREQYF.